Presented here are 21 T cell receptor beta chains from one specimen sequenced in a study of T-cell memory formation after mild COVID-19. MiXCR was run by TCRdb on the 5' RACE reads, yielding one entry per CDR3 protein. The table lists 110,000 to 150,000 distinct CDR3 sequences, 11% to 15% of them singletons. Sequenced sample: PBMCs or a T cell subset sorted from them (not recorded which). Source of these receptors: an adult woman who had mild COVID-19 (a few samples of this study predate the infection). Cell type and time point are not known.

The J gene is TRBJ2-2, the V gene TRBV7-6; D gene unclear. Trimming shortened V by 3 bases and J by 0 bases, and 5 bases separated the two germline ends. The germline V gene encodes CDR1 SGHVS and CDR2 FNYEAQ. The CDR3 contains 14 residues. This CDR3 is CASSFDSNTGELFF. The CDR3, as DNA: TGTGCCAGCAGCTTTGACTCGAACACCGGGGAGCTGTTTTTT.

V is TRBV12-3 or TRBV12-4 and J is TRBJ1-5; possible D gene TRBD1, 5 bases. This CDR3 has 13 amino acids. Trimming took 2 bases from V and 7 from J, leaving 9 bases between them. The CDR3 spells CASSLRTTQPQHF. The DNA of the CDR3 is TGTGCCAGCAGTTTACGGACAACCCAGCCCCAGCATTTT.

This chain uses TRBV14 with TRBJ2-2; 7 bases are a match to TRBD1. This CDR3 is 18 amino acids long. J was trimmed by 3 bases and V by 0 bases; bases with no gene match: 10. Germline CDR1 reads SGHDN; CDR2 reads FVKESK. The CDR3 nucleotides read TGTGCCAGCAGCCAAGAAGATCCGGGACAGTCGTACACCGGGGAGCTGTTTTTT. It encodes CASSQEDPGQSYTGELFF.

This clonotype was picked up a small number of times. The chain combines TRBV7-9 with TRBJ1-1; D is possibly TRBD1 (5 bases). Germline V gene data show CDR1 as SEHNR and CDR2 as FQNEAQ (reference sequence). CDR3 length: 13 amino acids. V was shortened by 7 bases and J by 6 bases, with 15 bases between the two germline ends. CDR3 residues: CASTGTHRSEAFF. The CDR3 nucleotides read TGTGCCAGCACCGGGACCCATCGATCTGAAGCTTTCTTT.

This clonotype has a handful of counts. V is TRBV27 and J is TRBJ1-1; D is perhaps TRBD1 (6 bases). The CDR3 is made up of 17 amino acids. The germline CDR1 and CDR2 sequences are MNHEY and SMNVEV (reference sequence). The V and J ends lost 1 base and 2 bases respectively, with 17 bases between them. The DNA for the CDR3 is TGTGCCAGCAGTTTATTAAGGCAGGGGATCCCAAACACTGAAGCTTTCTTT. This translates into CASSLLRQGIPNTEAFF.

The gene calls are TRBV4-1 and TRBJ1-1; no reliable D call. Germline V lookup: CDR1 MGHRA, CDR2 YSYEKL. Trimming left V 0 bases short and J 1 base short, with 6 bases between. The CDR3 length is 14 residues. The CDR3 DNA reads as TGCGCCAGCAGCCAAGAGGACGGGAACACTGAAGCTTTCTTT. Its translation is CASSQEDGNTEAFF.

This clonotype has more than one count but fewer than ten. V and J are TRBV4-1 and TRBJ2-1, with TRBD2 matching over 8 bases. CDR1 and CDR2 from the germline V gene are MGHRA and YSYEKL. Germline trimming cut 2 bases from V and 6 bases from J; bases unmatched to any gene: 12. The CDR3 contains 17 residues. The CDR3 DNA follows: TGCGCCAGCAGCCAACCTTGGGCGGGGGGCTCTTCCAATGAGCAGTTCTTC. Protein product: CASSQPWAGGSSNEQFF.

The chain has TRBV2 and TRBJ2-7; D may be TRBD1 (5 bases). The germline V and J ends were trimmed by 3 bases and 2 bases, with 11 bases remaining between them. The length of the CDR3 is 14 residues. Germline V lookup: CDR1 SNHLY, CDR2 FYNNEI. The CDR3 protein is CASSDREVTYEQYF. As DNA, the CDR3 is TGTGCCAGCAGTGACAGGGAAGTAACCTACGAGCAGTACTTC.

The V gene is TRBV6-1, the J gene TRBJ1-2; a weak D match, TRBD1 (5 bases). Deletions cut 1 base from V and 6 bases from J, with 15 bases between. The CDR3 has 15 amino acids. Germline V gene sequence: CDR1 MNHNS, CDR2 SASEGT. The CDR3 here is CASSEGPGWNNGYTF. CDR3 in DNA: TGTGCCAGCAGTGAAGGACCAGGGTGGAACAATGGCTACACCTTC.

The table lists this clonotype with a few counts. The V gene is TRBV29-1, the J gene TRBJ2-1; D ambiguous. The germline V gene encodes CDR1 SQVTM and CDR2 ANQGSEA. V was shortened by 6 bases and J by 9 bases, with 18 bases between the two germline ends. CDR3 length equals 13 residues. CDR3 nucleotides: TGCAGCGTCCAGTACCGTGGTTTCCCTGAGCAGTTCTTC. Translating gives CSVQYRGFPEQFF.

This clonotype was counted between two and nine times. The rearrangement uses TRBV13 and TRBJ1-1; no definite D call. V gave up 5 bases and J gave up 1 base, with 8 bases separating them. CDR1 is PRHDT, CDR2 FYEKMQ, per germline (reference sequence). This CDR3 has 13 residues. CDR3 in DNA: TGTGCCAGCAGCCGAGGGAAGAACACTGAAGCTTTCTTT. It is translated as CASSRGKNTEAFF.

The chain combines TRBV7-6 with TRBJ2-1; D might be TRBD1 (5 bases). With 0 bases removed from V and 6 bases from J, the gap between germline ends came to 12 bases. This CDR3 contains 15 residues. Germline V CDR1 and CDR2: SGHVS, FNYEAQ. The CDR3, as DNA: TGTGCCAGCAGCTTAGCGGTACAGGCACTCAATGAGCAGTTCTTC. It encodes CASSLAVQALNEQFF.

The rearrangement uses TRBV10-3 and TRBJ2-7; 8 nucleotides match TRBD1. Germline-derived CDR1 and CDR2 are ENHRY and SYGVKD. The J segment lost 5 bases and the V segment lost 6 bases, leaving 3 bases of the junction unmatched. CDR3 length equals 12 residues. Here the CDR3 reads CAIRDRVDEQYF. CDR3 DNA: TGTGCCATCAGGGACAGGGTCGACGAGCAGTACTTC.

The chain combines TRBV7-6 with TRBJ2-5, with 13 positions matching TRBD2. V shed 4 bases and J 5 bases; nucleotides not matched to a gene: 7. CDR3 length: 16 residues. CDR1 SGHVS and CDR2 FNYEAQ come from the germline V gene. The CDR3 DNA is TGTGCCAGCAGCTCCCAGGGACTAGCGGGACGGGAGACCCAGTACTTC. Translated, it gives CASSSQGLAGRETQYF.

CDR3 sequence (DNA): TGTGCCAGCAGCCAAGAAAGGACAGGCGGGAGCACTGAAGCTTTCTTT. It codes for CASSQERTGGSTEAFF. V is TRBV3-1 and J is TRBJ1-1; 7 bases align to TRBD1. The CDR3 contains 16 residues. The junction had 8 bases not matched to a gene; V was cut back by 0 bases and J by 4 bases. The germline V gene encodes CDR1 LGHDT and CDR2 YNNKEL (reference sequence).

The V gene is TRBV4-3, the J gene TRBJ2-7; D may be TRBD1 or TRBD2 (5 bases each). CDR1 is LGHNA, CDR2 YSLEER, per germline. The CDR3 has 15 amino acids. V lost 1 base and J lost 1, with 11 bases in between. The DNA of the CDR3 is TGCGCCAGCAGCCAAGCGGGGACGGTATCCTACGAGCAGTACTTC. This translates into CASSQAGTVSYEQYF.

The chain joins TRBV10-3 to TRBJ1-1, with D unclear. V lost 7 bases and J 1 base, leaving 10 bases between the germline ends. The CDR3 spans 13 residues. Germline loops: CDR1 ENHRY, CDR2 SYGVKD. Here the CDR3 DNA reads TGTGCCATCAAGGCCGACCCGAACACTGAAGCTTTCTTT. Protein sequence: CAIKADPNTEAFF.

The chain links TRBV7-6 to TRBJ2-5; the D gene is possibly TRBD2 (6 bases). The V gene lost 11 bases and the J gene lost 5 bases, with 15 bases spanning the gap. CDR3 length: 12 amino acids. The germline gives CDR1 SGHVS, CDR2 FNYEAQ. CDR3 sequence reads: CASGGARETQYF. CDR3 DNA: TGTGCCTCCGGCGGGGCTCGCGAGACCCAGTACTTC.

The chain combines TRBV7-9 with TRBJ2-1; 8 bases line up with TRBD2. CDR1 SEHNR and CDR2 FQNEAQ come from the germline V gene (reference sequence). The CDR3 consists of 14 residues. V was clipped by 5 bases and J by 8 bases; unmatched bases: 8. CDR3 DNA: TGTGCCAGCAGCCCCTTGGCGGGGGGCGATGAGCAGTTCTTC. Encoded protein: CASSPLAGGDEQFF.

In its sample, this clonotype was seen a few times. This chain joins TRBV6-1 and TRBJ2-3; D might be TRBD2 (6 bases). Between the trimmed V and J ends, which lost 2 bases and 2 bases, there was a span of 17 bases. The CDR3 totals 17 residues. Germline V lookup: CDR1 MNHNS, CDR2 SASEGT. CDR3 in amino acids: CASSEKRGNAFTDTQYF. As DNA, the CDR3 is TGTGCCAGCAGTGAAAAACGGGGGAACGCATTCACAGATACGCAGTATTTT.

This clonotype has only a few counts. The chain recombines TRBV7-9 with TRBJ1-1; 9 bases match TRBD1. The ends lost 5 bases at V and 9 bases at J; junction bases unmatched: 4. Germline V gene lookup returns CDR1 SEHNR and CDR2 FQNEAQ (reference sequence). The CDR3 sequence is 12 residues long. Here the CDR3 DNA reads TGTGCCAGCAGCCGAGGGACAGGGCAAGCTTTCTTT. Its translation is CASSRGTGQAFF.